These 14 T cell receptor beta chains came from one sample sequenced in a study of T cells in Graves' hyperthyroidism and ophthalmopathy. Amplification yielded TCR beta CDR3 regions, with RNA transcripts as the source. A set of HTBI primers served as the primers for a first-round RT-PCR of the TCR CDR3. TCRdb called the multiplex PCR reads again in MiXCR, with one record for every CDR3 protein. There are about 210,000 distinct CDR3 sequences in the sample; roughly 17% occur only once, and under 65% lies in the top ten. Sequencing was carried out using blood. These receptors were collected from a man aged 45 to 65 with Graves' hyperthyroidism.

This clonotype appeared many times. This chain joins TRBV27 and TRBJ1-2, with a weak D call TRBD1 (6 bases). The CDR3 contains 17 residues. Per the germline V gene, CDR1 is MNHEY and CDR2 is SMNVEV (reference sequence). With 2 bases removed from V and 2 bases from J, the gap between germline ends came to 18 bases. The DNA for the CDR3 is TGTGCCAGCAGTTTAAGGGCAGGGGTCGGCGCAAACTATGGCTACACCTTC. This codes for CASSLRAGVGANYGYTF.

This clonotype was found many times. The V call is TRBV2, the J call TRBJ2-7; 8 bases are a match to TRBD1. After removal of 8 bases from V and 7 bases from J, the junction contained 13 bases not matched to a gene. Per the germline V gene, CDR1 is SNHLY and CDR2 is FYNNEI. This CDR3 contains 14 residues. CDR3 amino acids: CASSGGTSWKEQYF. CDR3 nucleotides: TGTGCCAGCTCAGGGGGCACCTCGTGGAAAGAGCAGTACTTC.

This chain links TRBV20-1 with TRBJ1-6; TRBD1 matches 10 bases. V lost 5 bases and J lost 0; bases outside the gene matches: 1. CDR3 size: 15 residues. The germline CDR1 and CDR2 sequences are DFQATT and SNEGSKA (reference sequence). CDR3 DNA sequence: TGCAGTGCTTGGGACAGGGGCTCCTATAATTCACCCCTCCACTTT. Its protein product is CSAWDRGSYNSPLHF.

This clonotype was observed many times. V and J are TRBV10-3 and TRBJ1-6; D unresolved. CDR3 length: 13 residues. V was trimmed by 4 bases and J by 5 bases, leaving 6 bases between them. Looked up from germline, CDR1 is ENHRY and CDR2 is SYGVKD. The CDR3 region is CAISVGDNSPLHF. CDR3 DNA: TGTGCCATCAGTGTTGGAGATAATTCACCCCTCCACTTT.

This clonotype showed up just a few times. The genes are TRBV4-2 and TRBJ2-2; 10 bases agree with TRBD2. V lost 0 bases and J lost 7; bases outside the gene matches: 8. The CDR3 runs to 17 residues. Germline CDR1 LGHNA, CDR2 YNFKEQ. CDR3 in DNA: TGTGCCAGCAGCCAAGATATGCTAGCGGGAGTGATCGGGGAGCTGTTTTTT. It is translated as CASSQDMLAGVIGELFF.

The chain couples TRBV12-3 or TRBV12-4 to TRBJ2-1, with 9 positions matching TRBD2. This CDR3 has 13 residues. With 8 bases clipped from V and 6 bases from J, the junction kept 5 bases outside the gene matches. The CDR3, as DNA: TGTGCCAGCCTGACTAGCGGAGTCAATGAGCAGTTCTTC. It is translated as CASLTSGVNEQFF.

This clonotype was picked up many times. V and J are TRBV7-8 and TRBJ1-4; no clear D. Trimming took 6 bases from V and 0 from J, leaving 8 bases between them. CDR3 length: 14 residues. Looked up from germline, CDR1 is SGHVS and CDR2 is FQNEAQ. CDR3 protein: CASSPTTTNEKLFF. The CDR3 region has the DNA TGTGCCAGCAGTCCGACAACAACTAATGAAAAACTGTTTTTT.

As concerns this clonotype: A much larger clone is a single base away; this may be a read error. The rearrangement uses TRBV11-2 and TRBJ2-1; D uncertain. CDR3 size: 11 residues. The germline V and J ends were trimmed by 5 bases and 8 bases, with 7 bases remaining between them. CDR1 is SGHAT, CDR2 FQNNGV, per germline. CDR3 nucleotides: TGTGCCAGCAGCCCCGCCTATGAGCAGTTCTTC. Amino acid sequence: CASSPAYEQFF. Full variable domain (missing parts from reference TRBV11-2 and TRBJ2-1): EAGVAQSPRYKIIEKRQSVAFWCNPISGHATLYWYQQILGQGPKLLIQFQNNGVVDDSQLPKDRFSAERLKGVDSTLKIQPAKLEDSAVYLCASSPAYEQFFGPGTRLTVL.

This clonotype was picked up a small number of times. V usage is TRBV4-1 and J usage is TRBJ1-4, with TRBD1 as a possible D gene (6 bases). The CDR3 has 14 residues. The V gene lost 9 bases and the J gene lost 5 bases, with 16 bases spanning the gap. The germline V gene encodes CDR1 MGHRA and CDR2 YSYEKL. The CDR3: CASGRVQGNEKLFF. In nucleotides, the CDR3 is TGCGCCAGTGGTAGAGTTCAGGGGAATGAAAAACTGTTTTTT.

In this sample, this clonotype turned up a few times. J is TRBJ2-6 and V is TRBV14; D may match TRBD1 or TRBD2 (5 bases each). Trimming removed 4 bases from V and 0 bases from J, with 13 bases in between. Germline assignment: CDR1 SGHDN and CDR2 FVKESK. CDR3 size: 17 residues. CDR3 in DNA: TGTGCCAGCAGCCCCCTGGGACGGGCCTCTGGGGCCAACGTCCTGACTTTC. Its translation is CASSPLGRASGANVLTF.

V is TRBV10-1 and J is TRBJ1-5, with 11 positions matching TRBD1. Germline CDR1 and CDR2: WNHNN and SYGVQD (reference sequence). The length of the CDR3 is 19 residues. V dropped 0 bases and J dropped 0; count of bases not matched to a gene: 7. The CDR3 protein is CASSESSGQGANSNQPQHF. The CDR3 region has the DNA TGCGCCAGCAGTGAGTCTTCAGGACAGGGGGCCAATAGCAATCAGCCCCAGCATTTT.

This clonotype was picked up many times. The chain has TRBV20-1 and TRBJ2-3, with D possibly matching TRBD2 (6 bases). The germline gives CDR1 DFQATT, CDR2 SNEGSKA (reference sequence). The CDR3 runs 16 residues. Trimming pared 0 bases from V and 2 bases from J, leaving 15 bases between. As DNA, the CDR3 is TGCAGTGCTAGAGATCCGACTAGACGATACACAGATACGCAGTATTTT. This gives the protein CSARDPTRRYTDTQYF.

This clonotype was observed a handful of times. J is TRBJ1-2 and V is TRBV12-3 or TRBV12-4; D not resolved. V was cut by 3 bases and J by 4 bases, with 12 bases left in between. This CDR3 is 14 amino acids long. Here the CDR3 reads CASSFGQAGYGYTF. As DNA, the CDR3 is TGTGCCAGCAGTTTCGGCCAGGCAGGCTATGGCTACACCTTC.

The chain employs TRBV20-1 and TRBJ2-1, with 9 nucleotides matching TRBD2. Germline CDR1 and CDR2: DFQATT and SNEGSKA (reference sequence). CDR3 size: 17 residues. V was clipped by 6 bases and J by 3 bases; unmatched bases: 15. In nucleotides, the CDR3 is TGCAGTGCCTTAACTCGTGGATCTAGCGGGATCTACAATGAGCAGTTCTTC. Its translation: CSALTRGSSGIYNEQFF.